The 10 T cell receptor beta chains given below trace back to one sample, sequenced in a study of PD-L1 blockade in urothelial cancer. This table comes from immunoSEQ multiplex PCR, and its TCRdb copy is limited to in-frame clones, with some not included. Of some 60,000 clones in the sample, about 86% were seen once. The specimen was PBMCs, collected around atezolizumab (anti-PD-L1) treatment. The receptors were gathered from a middle-aged man with urothelial cancer.

This sequence joins TRBV6-4 and TRBJ2-2; no firm D call. This CDR3 spans 14 amino acids. Germline lookup yields CDR1 MRHNA and CDR2 SNTAGT. V lost 7 bases to trimming and J lost 2 bases, with 11 bases between them. The CDR3 here is CASKPTGNTGELFF. CDR3 bases: TGTGCCAGCAAACCGACTGGCAACACCGGGGAGCTGTTTTTT.

The chain carries TRBV19 and TRBJ1-2; 8 bases line up with TRBD1. Trimming cost V 3 bases and J 5 bases; bases outside gene matches: 14. The germline gives CDR1 LNHDA, CDR2 SQIVND (reference sequence). The CDR3 runs to 17 residues. The CDR3 nucleotides are TGTGCCAGTAGTATGTCGGGGACAGGCGGAGAATTGTATGGCTACACCTTC. Translating it yields CASSMSGTGGELYGYTF.

This chain uses TRBV11-2 with TRBJ2-2, with 10 bases that match TRBD2. The CDR3 spans 16 residues. The J segment lost 2 bases and the V segment lost 6 bases, leaving 6 bases of the junction unmatched. Looked up from germline, CDR1 is SGHAT and CDR2 is FQNNGV. CDR3 loop: CASSQGLAVNTGELFF. CDR3 nucleotide sequence: TGTGCCAGCAGTCAAGGACTAGCGGTAAACACCGGGGAGCTGTTTTTT.

The V call is TRBV15, the J call TRBJ1-1, with D possibly TRBD1 on 6 matching bases. The CDR3 length is 13 residues. Germline V gene lookup returns CDR1 LNHNV and CDR2 YYDKDF (reference sequence). Trimming pared 7 bases from V and 2 bases from J, leaving 11 bases between. CDR3 residues: CATKTGGNTEAFF. DNA for the CDR3: TGTGCCACCAAGACTGGGGGCAACACTGAAGCTTTCTTT.

The J gene is TRBJ2-5, the V gene TRBV11-2, with 7 bases matching TRBD2. Germline-derived CDR1 and CDR2 are SGHAT and FQNNGV. This CDR3 spans 15 amino acids. Trimming at V came to 3 bases and at J to 5 bases, leaving 9 bases not matched to a gene. CDR3 in DNA: TGTGCCAGCAGCTTGGCGGGAGAGGAGGGGGAGACCCAGTACTTC. As protein: CASSLAGEEGETQYF.

This chain uses TRBV11-3 with TRBJ2-5; D might be TRBD2 (5 bases). V dropped 3 bases and J dropped 4 bases, with 9 bases sitting between them. CDR1 and CDR2 from the germline V gene are SGHNT and YENEEA. The length of the CDR3 is 13 residues. CDR3 DNA: TGTGCCAGCAGCTTCGGGGAAAGAGAGACCCAGTACTTC. It specifies CASSFGERETQYF.

The chain employs TRBV18 and TRBJ2-1, with TRBD2 matching 8 bases. The CDR3 runs to 15 residues. CDR1 KGHSH and CDR2 LQKENI come from the germline V gene. The ends lost 6 bases at V and 3 bases at J; junction bases unmatched: 7. The DNA for the CDR3 is TGTGCCAGCTCGCCCACTAGCGGTATCTACAATGAGCAGTTCTTC. This gives the protein CASSPTSGIYNEQFF. The full variable domain, its missing parts supplied by reference TRBV18 and TRBJ2-1, is NAGVMQNPRHLVRRRGQEARLRCSPMKGHSHVYWYRQLPEEGLKFMVYLQKENIIDESGMPKERFSAEFPKEGPSILRIQQVVRGDSAAYFCASSPTSGIYNEQFFGPGTRLTVL.

This clone was seen a handful of times. The same CDR3 can be traced to other DNA sequences in this sample. The chain joins TRBV27 to TRBJ1-3; D unclear. V dropped 2 bases and J dropped 2 bases, with 7 bases sitting between them. Germline CDR1 reads MNHEY; CDR2 reads SMNVEV (reference sequence). The CDR3 is 14 residues long. The chain's CDR3 is CASSLRGTGNTIYF. The DNA of the CDR3 is TGTGCCAGCAGTTTAAGAGGGACTGGAAACACCATATATTTT.

V is TRBV4-1 and J is TRBJ2-3, with 10 bases that match TRBD2. There are 13 residues in the CDR3. J lost 14 bases, V lost 1 base, and 6 bases had no gene match. Germline CDR1 MGHRA, CDR2 YSYEKL. The CDR3 DNA reads TGCGCCAGCAGCCAAGGGACTAGCGGACTGGGGTATTTT. The encoded protein is CASSQGTSGLGYF.

This clone was seen a few times. J is TRBJ2-7 and V is TRBV4-1; 9 bases line up with TRBD1. J was trimmed by 4 bases and V by 1 base; bases with no gene match: 8. Germline V gives CDR1 MGHRA, CDR2 YSYEKL. The CDR3 totals 16 residues. The CDR3 DNA reads TGCGCCAGCAGCCAAGGGCTGAGGACAGGGGTATACGAGCAGTACTTC. It codes for CASSQGLRTGVYEQYF.